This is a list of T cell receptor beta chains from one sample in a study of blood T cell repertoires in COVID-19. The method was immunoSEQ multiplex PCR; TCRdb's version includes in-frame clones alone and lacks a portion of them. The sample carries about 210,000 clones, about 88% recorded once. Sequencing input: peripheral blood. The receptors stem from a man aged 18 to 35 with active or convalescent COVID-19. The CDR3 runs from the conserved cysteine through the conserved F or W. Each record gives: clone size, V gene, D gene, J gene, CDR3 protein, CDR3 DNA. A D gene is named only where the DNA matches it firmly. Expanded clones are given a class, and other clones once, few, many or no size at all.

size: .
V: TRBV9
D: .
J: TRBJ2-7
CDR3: CASSAGQYSYEQYF
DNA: TGTGCCAGCAGCGCAGGACAGTACTCCTACGAGCAGTACTTC

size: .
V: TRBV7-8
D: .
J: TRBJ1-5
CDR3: CASSRAGSNQPQHF
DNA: TGTGCCAGCAGCCGCGCGGGGAGCAATCAGCCCCAGCATTTT

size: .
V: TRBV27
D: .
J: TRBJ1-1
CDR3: CASSLSRRVTEAFF
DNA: TGTGCCAGCAGTTTATCGCGCAGGGTCACTGAAGCTTTCTTT

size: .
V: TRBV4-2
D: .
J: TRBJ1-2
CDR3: CASSRLVRDAHYGYTF
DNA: TGTGCCAGCAGCCGGCTAGTGCGGGACGCCCACTATGGCTACACCTTC

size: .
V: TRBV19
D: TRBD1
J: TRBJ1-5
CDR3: CASRGQGLGQPQHF
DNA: TGTGCCAGTAGAGGACAGGGGCTCGGTCAGCCCCAGCATTTT

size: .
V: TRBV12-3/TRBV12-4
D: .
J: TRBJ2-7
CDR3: CASSQGTYEQYF
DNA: TGTGCCAGCAGTCAGGGGACCTACGAGCAGTACTTC

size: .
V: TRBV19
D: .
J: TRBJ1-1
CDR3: CASSADRLAFF
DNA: TGTGCCAGTAGTGCGGACAGACTAGCTTTCTTT

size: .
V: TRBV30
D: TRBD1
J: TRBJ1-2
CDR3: CAWSPGQGGYGYTF
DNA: TGTGCCTGGAGTCCAGGACAGGGCGGCTATGGCTACACCTTC

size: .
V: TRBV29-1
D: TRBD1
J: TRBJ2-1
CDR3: CSVRQDRGSYNEQFF
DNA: TGCAGCGTTCGCCAGGACAGGGGGTCTTACAATGAGCAGTTCTTC

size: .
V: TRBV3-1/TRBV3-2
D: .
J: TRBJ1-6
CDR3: CASSHADRTLYNSPLHF
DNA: TGTGCCAGCAGCCATGCTGACAGGACTCTCTATAATTCACCCCTCCACTTT

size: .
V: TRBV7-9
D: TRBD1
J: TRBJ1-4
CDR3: CASSSGDRSNEKLFF
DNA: TGTGCCAGCAGCTCAGGGGACAGATCTAATGAAAAACTGTTTTTT

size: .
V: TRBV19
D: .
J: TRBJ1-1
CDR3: CASQDGNF
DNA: TGTGCCAGTCAAGATGGCAACTTT

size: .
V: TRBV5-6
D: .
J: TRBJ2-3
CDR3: CASSLKGKLDTQYF
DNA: TGTGCCAGCAGCTTGAAGGGGAAATTAGATACGCAGTATTTT

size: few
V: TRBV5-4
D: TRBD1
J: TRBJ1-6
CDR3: CASSRQTGGSNSPLHF
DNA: TGTGCCAGCAGCAGACAGACAGGGGGAAGTAATTCACCCCTCCACTTT

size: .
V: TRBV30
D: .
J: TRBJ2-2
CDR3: CAWSVMSGSGELFF
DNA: TGTGCCTGGAGTGTAATGTCAGGGTCCGGGGAGCTGTTTTTT

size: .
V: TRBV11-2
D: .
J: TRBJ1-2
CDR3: CASSLGPGTRGYTF
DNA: TGTGCCAGCAGCTTAGGACCAGGGACTCGAGGCTACACCTTC

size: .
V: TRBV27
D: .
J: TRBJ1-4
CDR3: CASSLSGGITNEKLFF
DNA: TGTGCCAGCAGTTTGAGTGGCGGGATCACTAATGAAAAACTGTTTTTT

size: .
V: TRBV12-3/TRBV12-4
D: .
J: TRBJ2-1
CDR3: CASSLRAKTFF
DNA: TGTGCCAGCAGCCTCAGGGCGAAGACGTTCTTC

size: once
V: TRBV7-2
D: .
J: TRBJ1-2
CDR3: CASSPAGANYGYTF
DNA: TGTGCCAGCAGCCCTGCCGGGGCTAACTATGGCTACACCTTC

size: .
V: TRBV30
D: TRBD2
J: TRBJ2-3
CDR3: CAWTNLGLAADTQYF
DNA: TGTGCCTGGACCAACCTGGGACTAGCGGCAGATACGCAGTATTTT

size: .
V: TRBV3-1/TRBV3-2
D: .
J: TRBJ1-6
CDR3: CASSQGQDLYNSPLHF
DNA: TGTGCCAGCAGCCAAGGACAGGACCTCTATAATTCACCCCTCCACTTT

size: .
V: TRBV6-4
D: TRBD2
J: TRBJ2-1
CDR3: CASSEGTSSYNEQFF
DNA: TGTGCCAGCAGTGAGGGGACTAGCTCCTACAATGAGCAGTTCTTC

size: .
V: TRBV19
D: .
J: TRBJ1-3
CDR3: CASSINLGSSGNTIYF
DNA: TGTGCCAGTAGTATTAATCTGGGGAGCTCTGGAAACACCATATATTTT

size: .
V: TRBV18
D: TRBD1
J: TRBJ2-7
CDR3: CASSTRDRGSGEQYF
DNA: TGTGCCAGCTCAACCCGGGACAGGGGGTCGGGAGAGCAGTACTTC

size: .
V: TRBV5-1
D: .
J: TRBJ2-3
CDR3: CASSSVAGTDTQYF
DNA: TGCGCCAGCAGCTCGGTAGCGGGCACAGATACGCAGTATTTT

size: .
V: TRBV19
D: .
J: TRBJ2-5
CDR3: CASTSQSGETQYF
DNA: TGTGCCAGTACCTCACAATCGGGAGAGACCCAGTACTTC

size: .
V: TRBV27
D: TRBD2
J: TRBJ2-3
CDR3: CASSSDNQRGARTDTQYF
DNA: TGTGCCAGCAGCTCAGACAACCAGCGGGGGGCTCGCACAGATACGCAGTATTTT

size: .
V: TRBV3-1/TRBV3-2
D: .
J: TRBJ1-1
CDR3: CASSQDTRNTEAFF
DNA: TGTGCCAGCAGCCAAGATACACGGAACACTGAAGCTTTCTTT

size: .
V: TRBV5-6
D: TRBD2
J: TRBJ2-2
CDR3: CASSSQTSGGFTGELFF
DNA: TGTGCCAGCAGCTCTCAGACTAGCGGGGGGTTCACCGGGGAGCTGTTTTTT

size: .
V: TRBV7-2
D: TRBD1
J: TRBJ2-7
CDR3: CASSLRMGLGQGGYEQYF
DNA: TGTGCCAGCAGCCTCCGCATGGGACTTGGACAGGGGGGCTACGAGCAGTACTTC

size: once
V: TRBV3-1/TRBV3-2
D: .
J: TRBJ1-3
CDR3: CASSHMDSSSGNTIYF
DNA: TGTGCCAGCAGCCATATGGACAGCAGCTCTGGAAACACCATATATTTT

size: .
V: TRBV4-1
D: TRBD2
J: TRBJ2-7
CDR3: CASSQEQGLAGIYEQYF
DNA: TGCGCCAGCAGCCAAGAACAAGGACTAGCGGGGATATACGAGCAGTACTTC

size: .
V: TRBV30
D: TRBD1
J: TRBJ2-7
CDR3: CAFETGDLGRGYEQYF
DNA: TGTGCCTTCGAGACAGGGGACTTGGGGCGCGGGTACGAGCAGTACTTC

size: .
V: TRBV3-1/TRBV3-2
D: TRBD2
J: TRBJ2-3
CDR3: CASSQGTRATDTQYF
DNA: TGTGCCAGCAGCCAGGGGACTAGGGCCACAGATACGCAGTATTTT

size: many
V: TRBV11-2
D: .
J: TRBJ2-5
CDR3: CASSFWAAPQETQYF
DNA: TGTGCCAGCAGCTTCTGGGCCGCGCCGCAAGAGACCCAGTACTTC

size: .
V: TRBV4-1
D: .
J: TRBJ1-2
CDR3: CASSQDQVAYTF
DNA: TGCGCCAGCAGCCAAGATCAGGTCGCCTACACCTTC

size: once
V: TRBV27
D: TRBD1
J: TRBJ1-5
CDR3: CASSQTGSNQPQHF
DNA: TGTGCCAGCAGCCAGACAGGGAGCAATCAGCCCCAGCATTTT

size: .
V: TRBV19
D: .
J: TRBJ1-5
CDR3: CASSIKTGNQPQHF
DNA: TGTGCCAGTAGTATAAAGACAGGCAATCAGCCCCAGCATTTT

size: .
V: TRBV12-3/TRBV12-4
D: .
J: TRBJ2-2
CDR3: CASSLLNTGELFF
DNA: TGTGCCAGCAGTTTGCTAAACACCGGGGAGCTGTTTTTT

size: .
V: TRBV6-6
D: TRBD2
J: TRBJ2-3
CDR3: CASSRGLADSTDTQYF
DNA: TGTGCCAGCAGTCGAGGACTAGCGGATAGCACAGATACGCAGTATTTT

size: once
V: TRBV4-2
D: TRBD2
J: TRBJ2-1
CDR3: CASSQERGGYNEQFF
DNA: TGTGCCAGCAGCCAAGAGCGGGGGGGCTACAATGAGCAGTTCTTC

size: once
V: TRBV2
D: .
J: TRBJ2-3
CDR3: CASIQPGVVDTQYF
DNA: TGTGCCAGCATTCAACCGGGAGTTGTAGATACGCAGTATTTT

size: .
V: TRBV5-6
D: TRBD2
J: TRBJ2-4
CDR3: CASSLYSSGRTKNIQYF
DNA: TGTGCCAGCAGCTTGTATTCCAGCGGGAGGACCAAAAACATTCAGTACTTC

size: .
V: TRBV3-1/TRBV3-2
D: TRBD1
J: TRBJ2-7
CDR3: CASGDRGTSYEQYF
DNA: TGTGCCAGCGGAGACAGGGGGACCTCCTACGAGCAGTACTTC

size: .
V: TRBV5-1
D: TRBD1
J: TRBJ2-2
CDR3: CASSLRTGGADGELFF
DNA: TGCGCCAGCAGCTTGCGGACAGGGGGCGCAGACGGGGAGCTGTTTTTT

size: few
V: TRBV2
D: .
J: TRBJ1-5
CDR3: CASGRAINQPQHF
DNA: TGTGCCAGCGGGCGGGCCATCAATCAGCCCCAGCATTTT

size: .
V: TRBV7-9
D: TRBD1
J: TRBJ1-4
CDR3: CASSSTGGRASEKLFF
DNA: TGTGCCAGCAGTTCTACAGGGGGCCGTGCCAGTGAAAAACTGTTTTTT

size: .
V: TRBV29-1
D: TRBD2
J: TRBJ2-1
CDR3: CSVTTSGYNEQFF
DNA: TGCAGCGTTACGACTAGCGGCTACAATGAGCAGTTCTTC

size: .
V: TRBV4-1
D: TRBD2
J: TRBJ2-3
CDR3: CASSRHSTGGYTDTQYF
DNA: TGCGCCAGCAGCCGTCACTCTACGGGGGGGTACACAGATACGCAGTATTTT

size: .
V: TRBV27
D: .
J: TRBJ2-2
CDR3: CASSFSRGTGELFF
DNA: TGTGCCAGCAGTTTTAGTCGGGGCACCGGGGAGCTGTTTTTT

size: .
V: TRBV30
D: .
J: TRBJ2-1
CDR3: CAWKSGYDNEQFF
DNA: TGTGCCTGGAAAAGCGGGTACGACAATGAGCAGTTCTTC

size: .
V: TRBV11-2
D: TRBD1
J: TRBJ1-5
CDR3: CASSRDRGVQPQHF
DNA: TGTGCCAGCAGCCGTGACAGGGGGGTTCAGCCCCAGCATTTT

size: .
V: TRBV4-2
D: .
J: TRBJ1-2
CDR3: CASSQDTTKQGTYGYTF
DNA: TGTGCCAGCAGCCAAGATACGACTAAACAGGGAACGTATGGCTACACCTTC

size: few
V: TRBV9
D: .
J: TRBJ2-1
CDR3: CASSVISGNEQFF
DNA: TGTGCCAGCAGCGTGATTAGCGGAAATGAGCAGTTCTTC

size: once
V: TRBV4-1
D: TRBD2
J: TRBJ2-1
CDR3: CASSQSPSSLAGGNEQFF
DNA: TGCGCCAGCAGCCAGTCACCCTCGAGTCTAGCGGGAGGTAATGAGCAGTTCTTC